This TCR beta chain was captured in a study of T-cell reconstitution after alpha-beta-depleted transplantation in children (dated by TCRdb to about 2016). Regarding the complete study: Using TCR repertoire profiling, the study followed T-cell immune reconstitution in a quantitative way in children after TCRalphabeta/CD19-depleted allogeneic hematopoietic cell transplantation.

Study-level results and caveats: In some patients, the high TCRbeta diversity seen at day 60 was put down to recipient T cells and intrathymic progenitors that had survived conditioning. About two months after transplant, the apparently early recovery of alphabetaT-cell counts reportedly depended on just several hundred clones that had expanded rapidly and came from non-depleted graft cells. Over the following months the frequencies of hyperexpanded clones went down, and after one year T-cell counts and TCRbeta diversity were mostly credited to newly produced T cells.

The CDR3 spans 16 residues, from the cysteine through the phenylalanine. Just CDR3 DNA is preserved here, 48 bases in frame from base 1. CDR1 and CDR2 were assigned from the germline V gene as SGHVS and FQNEAQ. V is cut back by 3 bases and J by 0 bases, with 3 bases in the junction unmatched. To note about this clonotype: Its antigen target is currently unknown. The input lacks base qualities; no much larger clone sits a single base away.

Library preparation was by PCR. The run used an Illumina HiSeq 2500. TCR libraries were prepared with molecular barcoding, using unique molecular identifiers to normalize TCRbeta repertoire quantification. TCRdb reanalyzed the raw reads on its own, using fastp at Q25 for trimming and MiXCR for clone calling, and kept in-frame beta chains. Each entry is one CDR3 protein sequence, shown with its most common DNA and genes. This sample holds approximately 230,000 distinct CDR3 sequences; 20% to 30% were observed only once. In total, the top ten clones hold around 4.8% of the sample. The treatment or condition label for this specimen denotes: allogeneic hematopoietic cell transplantation with graft depleted of TCRalphabeta T cells and CD19 B cells. The transplant recipients were children given TCRalphabeta/CD19-depleted allogeneic hematopoietic cell grafts.

In this chain, TRBV7-8 is recombined with TRBJ2-1, and TRBD2 aligns with 9 junction nucleotides. This receptor was taken from a female patient aged 2-10 years who had a stem cell transplant for congenital amegakaryocytic thrombocytopenia, so the T cells may come from the graft donor. The sample was PBMCs, mostly from graft donor cells, taken 360 days after TCRalphabeta/CD19-depleted stem cell transplant. The bases read TGTGCCAGCAGCTTCCCTAGCGGGGTCTCCTACAATGAGCAGTTCTTC. The encoded protein is CASSFPSGVSYNEQFF.